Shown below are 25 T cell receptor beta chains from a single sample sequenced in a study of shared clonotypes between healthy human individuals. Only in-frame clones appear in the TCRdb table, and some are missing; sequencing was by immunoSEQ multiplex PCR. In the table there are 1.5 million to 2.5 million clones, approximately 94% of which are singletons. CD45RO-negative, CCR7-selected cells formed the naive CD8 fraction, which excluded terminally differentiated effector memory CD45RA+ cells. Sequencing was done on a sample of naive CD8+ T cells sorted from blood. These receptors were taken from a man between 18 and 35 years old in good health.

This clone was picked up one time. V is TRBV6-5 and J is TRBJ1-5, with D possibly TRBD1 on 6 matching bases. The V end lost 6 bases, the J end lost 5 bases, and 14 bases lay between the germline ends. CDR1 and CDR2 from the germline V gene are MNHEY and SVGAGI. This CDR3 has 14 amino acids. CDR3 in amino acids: CASSLADSYQPQHF. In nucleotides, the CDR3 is TGTGCCAGCAGCCTCGCGGACAGTTATCAGCCCCAGCATTTT.

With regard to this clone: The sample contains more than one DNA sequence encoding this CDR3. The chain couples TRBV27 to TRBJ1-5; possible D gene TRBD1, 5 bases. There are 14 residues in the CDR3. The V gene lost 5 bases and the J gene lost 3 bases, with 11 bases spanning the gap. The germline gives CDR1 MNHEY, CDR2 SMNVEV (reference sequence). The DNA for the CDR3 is TGTGCCAGCAGTCTCGGGACTCCCAATCAGCCCCAGCATTTT. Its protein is CASSLGTPNQPQHF.

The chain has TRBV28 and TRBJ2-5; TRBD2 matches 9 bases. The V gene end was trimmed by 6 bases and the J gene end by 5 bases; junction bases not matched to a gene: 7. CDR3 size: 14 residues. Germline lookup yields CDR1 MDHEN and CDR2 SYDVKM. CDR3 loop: CASRLAGAPETQYF. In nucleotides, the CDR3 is TGTGCCAGCAGATTAGCGGGGGCCCCGGAGACCCAGTACTTC.

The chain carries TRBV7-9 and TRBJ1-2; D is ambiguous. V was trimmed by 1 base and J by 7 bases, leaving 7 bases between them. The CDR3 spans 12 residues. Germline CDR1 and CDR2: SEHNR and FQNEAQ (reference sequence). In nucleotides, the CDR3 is TGTGCCAGCAGCTTAGACCCACTTGGCTACACCTTC. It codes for CASSLDPLGYTF.

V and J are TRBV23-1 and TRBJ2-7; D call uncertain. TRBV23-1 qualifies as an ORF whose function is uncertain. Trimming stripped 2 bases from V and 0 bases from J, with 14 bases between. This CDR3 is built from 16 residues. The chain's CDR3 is CASSQPRPLPSYEQYF. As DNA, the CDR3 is TGCGCCAGCAGTCAACCCCGGCCGTTACCCTCCTACGAGCAGTACTTC.

The CDR3 protein is CASTTGQGDEQYF. The DNA for the CDR3 is TGTGCCAGCACCACGGGCCAGGGGGACGAGCAGTACTTC. The chain uses TRBV28 and TRBJ2-7; 7 bases are a match to TRBD1. The CDR3 consists of 13 residues. The V gene end was trimmed by 7 bases and the J gene end by 5 bases; junction bases not matched to a gene: 8. The V gene's germline CDR1 is MDHEN and CDR2 SYDVKM. The variable domain in full, with the rest retrieved from reference TRBV28 and TRBJ2-7, is DVKVTQSSRYLVKRTGEKVFLECVQDMDHENMFWYRQDPGLGLRLIYFSYDVKMKEKGDIPEGYSVSREKKERFSLILESASTNQTSMYLCASTTGQGDEQYFGPGTRLTVT.

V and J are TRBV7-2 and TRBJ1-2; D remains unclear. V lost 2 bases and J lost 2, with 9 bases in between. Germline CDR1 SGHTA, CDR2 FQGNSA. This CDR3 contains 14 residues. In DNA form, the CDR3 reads TGTGCCAGCAGCTTATTATGGCAGAACTATGGCTACACCTTC. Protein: CASSLLWQNYGYTF. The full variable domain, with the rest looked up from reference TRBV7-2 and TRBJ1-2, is GAGVSQSPSNKVTEKGKDVELRCDPISGHTALYWYRQSLGQGLEFLIYFQGNSAPDKSGLPSDRFSAERTGGSVSTLTIQRTQQEDSAVYLCASSLLWQNYGYTFGSGTRLTVV.

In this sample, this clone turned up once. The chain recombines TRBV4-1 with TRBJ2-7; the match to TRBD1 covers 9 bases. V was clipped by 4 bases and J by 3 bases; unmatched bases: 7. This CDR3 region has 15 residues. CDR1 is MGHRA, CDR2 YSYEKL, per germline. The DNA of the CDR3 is TGCGCCAGCAGCCTCAAAAGGGACAGGGTCTACGAGCAGTACTTC. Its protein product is CASSLKRDRVYEQYF.

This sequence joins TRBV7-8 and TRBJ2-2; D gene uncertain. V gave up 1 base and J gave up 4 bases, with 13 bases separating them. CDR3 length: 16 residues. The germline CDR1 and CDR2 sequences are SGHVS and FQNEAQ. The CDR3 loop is CASSLEGWSATGELFF. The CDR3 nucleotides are TGTGCCAGCAGCTTAGAGGGTTGGAGCGCCACCGGGGAGCTGTTTTTT.

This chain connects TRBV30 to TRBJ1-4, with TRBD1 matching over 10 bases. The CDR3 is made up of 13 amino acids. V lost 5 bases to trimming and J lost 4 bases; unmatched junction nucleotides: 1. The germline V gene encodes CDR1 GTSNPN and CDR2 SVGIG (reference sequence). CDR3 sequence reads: CAWGTGVNEKLFF. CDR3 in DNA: TGTGCCTGGGGGACAGGGGTTAATGAAAAACTGTTTTTT. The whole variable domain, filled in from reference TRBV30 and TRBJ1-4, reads SQTIHQWPATLVQPVGSPLSLECTVEGTSNPNLYWYRQAAGRGLQLLFYSVGIGQISSEVPQNLSASRPQDRQFILSSKKLLLSDSGFYLCAWGTGVNEKLFFGSGTQLSVL.

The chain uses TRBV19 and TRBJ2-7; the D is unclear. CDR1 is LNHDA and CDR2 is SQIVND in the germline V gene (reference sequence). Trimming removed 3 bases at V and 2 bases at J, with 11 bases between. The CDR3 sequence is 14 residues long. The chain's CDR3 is CASSMDWGTYEQYF. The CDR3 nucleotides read TGTGCCAGTAGTATGGATTGGGGTACCTACGAGCAGTACTTC.

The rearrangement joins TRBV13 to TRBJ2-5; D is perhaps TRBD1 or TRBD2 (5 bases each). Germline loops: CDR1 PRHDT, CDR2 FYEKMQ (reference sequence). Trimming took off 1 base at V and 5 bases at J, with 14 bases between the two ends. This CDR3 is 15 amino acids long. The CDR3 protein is CASSLDGGRGETQYF. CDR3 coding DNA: TGTGCCAGCAGCTTAGATGGGGGAAGAGGGGAGACCCAGTACTTC.

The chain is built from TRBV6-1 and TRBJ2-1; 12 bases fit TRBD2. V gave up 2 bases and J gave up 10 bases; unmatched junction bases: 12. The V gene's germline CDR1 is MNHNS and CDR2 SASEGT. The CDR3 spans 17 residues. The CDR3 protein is CASSERPPSGRAREQFF. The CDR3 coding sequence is TGTGCCAGCAGTGAAAGGCCCCCTAGCGGGAGGGCCCGAGAGCAGTTCTTC.

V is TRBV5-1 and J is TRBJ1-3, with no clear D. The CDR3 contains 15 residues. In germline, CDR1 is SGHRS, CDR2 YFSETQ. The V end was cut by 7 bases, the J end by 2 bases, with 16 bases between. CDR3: CASPPSGGAGNTIYF. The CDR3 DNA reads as TGCGCCAGCCCTCCCTCCGGAGGAGCTGGAAACACCATATATTTT. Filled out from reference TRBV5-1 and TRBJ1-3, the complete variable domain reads KAGVTQTPRYLIKTRGQQVTLSCSPISGHRSVSWYQQTPGQGLQFLFEYFSETQRNKGNFPGRFSGRQFSNSRSEMNVSTLELGDSALYLCASPPSGGAGNTIYFGEGSWLTVV.

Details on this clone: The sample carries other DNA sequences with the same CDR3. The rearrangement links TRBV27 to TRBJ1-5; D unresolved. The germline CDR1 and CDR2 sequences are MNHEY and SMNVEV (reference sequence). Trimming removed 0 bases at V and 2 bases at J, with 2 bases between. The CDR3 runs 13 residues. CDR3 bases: TGTGCCAGCAGTTTATCAGGCAATCAGCCCCAGCATTTT. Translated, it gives CASSLSGNQPQHF.

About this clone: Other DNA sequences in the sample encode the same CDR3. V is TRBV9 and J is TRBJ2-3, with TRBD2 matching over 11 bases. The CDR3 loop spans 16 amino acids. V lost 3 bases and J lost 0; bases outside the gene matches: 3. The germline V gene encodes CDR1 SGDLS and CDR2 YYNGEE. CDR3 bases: TGTGCCAGCAGCGCCCTAGCGGGGGGCAGCACAGATACGCAGTATTTT. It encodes CASSALAGGSTDTQYF.

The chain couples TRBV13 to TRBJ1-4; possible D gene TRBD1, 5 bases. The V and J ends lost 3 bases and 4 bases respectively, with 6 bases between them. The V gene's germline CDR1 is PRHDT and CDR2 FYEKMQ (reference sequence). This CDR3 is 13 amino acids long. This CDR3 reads CASSFDSNEKLFF. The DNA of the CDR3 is TGTGCCAGCAGCTTTGACAGTAATGAAAAACTGTTTTTT.

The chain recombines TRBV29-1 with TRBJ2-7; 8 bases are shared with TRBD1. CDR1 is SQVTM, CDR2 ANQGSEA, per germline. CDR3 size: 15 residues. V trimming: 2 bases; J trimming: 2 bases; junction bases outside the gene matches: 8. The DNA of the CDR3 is TGCAGCGTTGAATGGGGGACAGGCGCTACCTACGAGCAGTACTTC. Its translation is CSVEWGTGATYEQYF.

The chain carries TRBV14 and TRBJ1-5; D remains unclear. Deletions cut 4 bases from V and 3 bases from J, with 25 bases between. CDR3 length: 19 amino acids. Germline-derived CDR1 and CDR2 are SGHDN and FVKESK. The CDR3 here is CASSRFPMAVGSYNQPQHF. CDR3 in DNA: TGTGCCAGCAGCCGTTTCCCCATGGCTGTCGGTAGCTACAATCAGCCCCAGCATTTT.

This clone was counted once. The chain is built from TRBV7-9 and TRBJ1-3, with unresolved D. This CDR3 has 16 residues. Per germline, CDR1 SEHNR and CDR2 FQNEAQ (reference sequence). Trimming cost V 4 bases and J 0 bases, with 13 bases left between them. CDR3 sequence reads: CASSYPLGDSGNTIYF. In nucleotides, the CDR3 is TGTGCCAGCAGCTATCCATTGGGAGACTCTGGAAACACCATATATTTT.

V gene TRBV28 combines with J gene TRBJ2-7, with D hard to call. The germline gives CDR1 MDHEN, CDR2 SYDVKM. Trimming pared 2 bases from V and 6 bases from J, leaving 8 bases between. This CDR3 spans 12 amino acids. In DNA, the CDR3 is TGTGCCAGCAGTTTAGTCTTTGGCGAGCAGTACTTC. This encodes CASSLVFGEQYF.

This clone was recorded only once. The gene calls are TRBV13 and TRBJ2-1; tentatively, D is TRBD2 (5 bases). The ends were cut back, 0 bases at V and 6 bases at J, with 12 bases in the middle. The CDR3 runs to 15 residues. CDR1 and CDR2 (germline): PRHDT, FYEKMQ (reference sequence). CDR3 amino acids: CASSLGRVGGNEQFF. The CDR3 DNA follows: TGTGCCAGCAGCTTAGGGAGGGTAGGTGGCAATGAGCAGTTCTTC. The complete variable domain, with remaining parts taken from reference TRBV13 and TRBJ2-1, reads AAGVIQSPRHLIKEKRETATLKCYPIPRHDTVYWYQQGPGQDPQFLISFYEKMQSDKGSIPDRFSAQQFSDYHSELNMSSLELGDSALYFCASSLGRVGGNEQFFGPGTRLTVL.

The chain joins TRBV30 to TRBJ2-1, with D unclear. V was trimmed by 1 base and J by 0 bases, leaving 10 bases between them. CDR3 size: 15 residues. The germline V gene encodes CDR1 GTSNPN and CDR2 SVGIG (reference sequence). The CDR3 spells CAWSGLPGSYNEQFF. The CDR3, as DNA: TGTGCCTGGAGTGGACTCCCGGGCTCCTACAATGAGCAGTTCTTC. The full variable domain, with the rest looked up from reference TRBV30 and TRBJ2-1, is SQTIHQWPATLVQPVGSPLSLECTVEGTSNPNLYWYRQAAGRGLQLLFYSVGIGQISSEVPQNLSASRPQDRQFILSSKKLLLSDSGFYLCAWSGLPGSYNEQFFGPGTRLTVL.

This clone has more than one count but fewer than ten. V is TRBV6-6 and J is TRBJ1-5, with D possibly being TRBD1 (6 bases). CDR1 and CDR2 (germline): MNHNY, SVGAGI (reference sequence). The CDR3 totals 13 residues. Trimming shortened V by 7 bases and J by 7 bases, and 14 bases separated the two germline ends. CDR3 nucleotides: TGTGCCAGCAAACAGGGTTCGGACCAGCCCCAGCATTTT. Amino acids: CASKQGSDQPQHF.

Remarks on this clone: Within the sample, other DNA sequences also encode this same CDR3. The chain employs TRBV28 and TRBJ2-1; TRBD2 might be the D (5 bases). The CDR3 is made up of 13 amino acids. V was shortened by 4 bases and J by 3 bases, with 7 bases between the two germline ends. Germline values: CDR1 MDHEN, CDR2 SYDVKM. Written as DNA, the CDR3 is TGTGCCAGCAGTTGGACTGGCTACAATGAGCAGTTCTTC. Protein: CASSWTGYNEQFF.